These 2 T cell receptor beta chains were all obtained from the same sample, sequenced in a study of blood T cell repertoires in COVID-19. Generated by immunoSEQ multiplex PCR, the TCRdb table keeps only in-frame clones and is missing some. The sample carries tens of thousands of clones, roughly 79% recorded once. The specimen was peripheral blood. Receptor source: a man in his sixties with acute or convalescent COVID-19.

V usage is TRBV10-2 and J usage is TRBJ2-5; 11 bases map to TRBD2. J was trimmed by 1 base and V by 7 bases; bases with no gene match: 2. The V gene's germline CDR1 is WSHSY and CDR2 SAAADI. This CDR3 spans 14 amino acids. CDR3 loop: CASTTSGGQETQYF. CDR3 in DNA: TGCGCCAGCACAACTAGCGGGGGCCAAGAGACCCAGTACTTC.

This chain connects TRBV10-3 to TRBJ2-5; TRBD2 agrees at 7 bases. This CDR3 region has 12 residues. The J segment lost 11 bases and the V segment lost 8 bases, leaving 11 bases of the junction unmatched. Germline CDR1 and CDR2: ENHRY and SYGVKD. The CDR3 coding sequence is TGTGCCATCGGGGAAGGGGAGGGTAATCAGTACTTC. Amino acid sequence: CAIGEGEGNQYF.